This entry features one T cell receptor beta chain sequence. TCRdb called the 5' RACE reads again in MiXCR, with one record for every CDR3 protein. The sample comprises just under 600,000 distinct CDR3 sequences, 13% of which are singletons, and 11% to 15% rests with the top ten. The sample belongs to a study of T cells after yellow fever vaccination. CDR1 DFQATT and CDR2 SNEGSKA come from the germline V gene (reference sequence). The CDR3 consists of 12 residues. Trimming at V came to 5 bases and at J to 14 bases, leaving 11 bases not matched to a gene. The chain couples TRBV20-1 to TRBJ2-2; TRBD1 matches at 7 bases. Specimen: PBMCs, collected on the day of the yellow fever booster vaccination. The receptor's source is a man aged 25-45 years who received the YFV17D yellow fever vaccine. In DNA, the CDR3 is TGCAGTGCTCCCGGACAGGCCGGTAATCTGTTTTTT. It yields the protein CSAPGQAGNLFF.